This T cell receptor (beta chain) was obtained from a study of blood T cell repertoires in COVID-19. On the study more broadly: COVID-19 samples, acute and convalescent, were from the United States, Italy and Spain. Sources were T cells, B-cell-depleted T cells, or PBMCs; the material itself was cDNA or gDNA.

CDR3 length: 13 residues. Germline V gene data show CDR1 as MDHEN and CDR2 as SYDVKM. V dropped 2 bases and J dropped 15; count of bases not matched to a gene: 10. Study processing details: Reference gene primer amplification gave nucleated cell count estimates. The method was immunoSEQ multiplex PCR; TCRdb's version includes in-frame clones alone and lacks a portion of them. The D gene and trimming were derived from the DNA, and the V and J assignments and clone size from that table. The repertoire holds around 140,000 clones, with around 87% as singletons. The sequence came from a man aged 45-65 years with active COVID-19. Sequencing was done on a sample of peripheral blood. This chain uses TRBV28 with TRBJ2-1; 7 nucleotides align to TRBD1. The CDR3 DNA is TGTGCCAGCAGTTTAGCAGGGGGATCAAGGCCGTTCTTC. Protein product: CASSLAGGSRPFF.